This TCR beta chain was retrieved from a study of metastatic and nonmetastatic thyroid tumors. Study-wide background: Repertoire data that came from the blood and tumor or nodule tissue of malignant and benign thyroid patients were compared.

Original analysis: A classifier of distant metastasis in papillary thyroid cancer was built from CDR3 differences (across clinicopathological groups). With MiXCR, TCRdb reprocessed the PCR reads. The V and J calls, along with clone size, are taken from TCRdb and not from the paper's own processing. Among some 8,500 clones, 35% were seen once, and the ten largest hold 20% to 25%. Study findings and constraints: Malignant thyroid tumors reportedly exceeded benign nodules significantly in TCR beta diversity, with the difference appearing in blood and tumor.

This clone was seen just once. What it binds is unknown. The ends were cut back, 5 bases at V and 3 bases at J, with 13 bases in the middle. CDR3 length: 13 residues. The V gene's germline CDR1 is GTSNPN and CDR2 SVGIG (reference sequence). Before thyroid surgery, none of the patients had received any treatment. The chain links TRBV30 to TRBJ1-1, with no clear D. This receptor was obtained from a female donor with papillary thyroid cancer or a benign thyroid nodule (not recorded which). Some clones in this sample may be carry-over from other donors' samples. Sequenced material: tumor tissue. The CDR3 spells CAWLGSRDTEAFF. The CDR3 DNA reads as TGTGCCTGGTTGGGATCTAGGGACACTGAAGCTTTCTTT. Complete variable domain (other parts from reference TRBV30 and TRBJ1-1): SQTIHQWPATLVQPVGSPLSLECTVEGTSNPNLYWYRQAAGRGLQLLFYSVGIGQISSEVPQNLSASRPQDRQFILSSKKLLLSDSGFYLCAWLGSRDTEAFFGQGTRLTVV.